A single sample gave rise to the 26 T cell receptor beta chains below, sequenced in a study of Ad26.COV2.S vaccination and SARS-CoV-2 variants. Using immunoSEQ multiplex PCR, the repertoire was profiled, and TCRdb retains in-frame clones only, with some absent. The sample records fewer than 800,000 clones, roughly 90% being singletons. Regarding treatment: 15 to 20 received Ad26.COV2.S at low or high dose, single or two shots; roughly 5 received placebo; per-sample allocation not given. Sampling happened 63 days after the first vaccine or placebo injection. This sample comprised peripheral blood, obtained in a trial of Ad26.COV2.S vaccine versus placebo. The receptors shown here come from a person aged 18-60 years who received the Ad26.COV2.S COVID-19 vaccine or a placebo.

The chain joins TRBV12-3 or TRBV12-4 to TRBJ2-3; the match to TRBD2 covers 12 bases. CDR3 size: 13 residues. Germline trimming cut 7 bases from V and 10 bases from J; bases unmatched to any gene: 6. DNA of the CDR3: TGTGCCAGCAACCGACTAGCGGGGGAGGCGCAGTATTTT. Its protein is CASNRLAGEAQYF.

The CDR3 sequence is CASRGRTANISPLHF. CDR3 coding DNA: TGTGCCAGCAGGGGCCGGACAGCCAACATTTCACCCCTCCACTTT. V and J are TRBV6-5 and TRBJ1-6, with D maybe TRBD1 (6 bases). The V end was cut by 6 bases, the J end by 9 bases, with 18 bases between. Germline V CDR1 and CDR2: MNHEY, SVGAGI. The CDR3 consists of 15 residues.

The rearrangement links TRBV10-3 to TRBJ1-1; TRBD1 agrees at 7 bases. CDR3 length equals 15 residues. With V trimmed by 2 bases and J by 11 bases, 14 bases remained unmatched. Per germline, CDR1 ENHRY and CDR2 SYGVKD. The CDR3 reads CAISERRGVGEVAFF. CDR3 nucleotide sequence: TGTGCCATCAGTGAGCGCAGGGGGGTAGGCGAGGTGGCTTTCTTT.

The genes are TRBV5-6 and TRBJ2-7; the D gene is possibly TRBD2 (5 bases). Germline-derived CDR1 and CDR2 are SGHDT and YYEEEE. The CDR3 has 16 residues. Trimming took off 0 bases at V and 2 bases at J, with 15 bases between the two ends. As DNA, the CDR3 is TGTGCCAGCAGCTTGGGGCGAGGGTCAGGCACCTACGAGCAGTACTTC. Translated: CASSLGRGSGTYEQYF.

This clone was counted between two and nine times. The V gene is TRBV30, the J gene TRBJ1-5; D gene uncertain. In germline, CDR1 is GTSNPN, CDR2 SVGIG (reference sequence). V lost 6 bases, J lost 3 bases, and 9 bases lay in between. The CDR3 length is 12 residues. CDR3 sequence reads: CACSISNQPQHF. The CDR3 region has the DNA TGTGCCTGCTCTATATCCAATCAGCCCCAGCATTTT.

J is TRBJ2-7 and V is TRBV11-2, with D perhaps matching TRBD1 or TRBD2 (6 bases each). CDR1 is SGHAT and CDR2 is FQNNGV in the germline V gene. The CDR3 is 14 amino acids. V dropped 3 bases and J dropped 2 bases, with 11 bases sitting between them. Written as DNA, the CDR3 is TGTGCCAGCAGCTTCCCGGGGGCTACCTACGAGCAGTACTTC. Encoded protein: CASSFPGATYEQYF.

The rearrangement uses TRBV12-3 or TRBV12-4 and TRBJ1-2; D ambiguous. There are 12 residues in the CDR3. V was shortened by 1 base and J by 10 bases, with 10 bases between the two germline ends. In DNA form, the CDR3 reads TGTGCCAGCAGTTTAGTTGGCCGAAACTACACCTTC. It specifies CASSLVGRNYTF.

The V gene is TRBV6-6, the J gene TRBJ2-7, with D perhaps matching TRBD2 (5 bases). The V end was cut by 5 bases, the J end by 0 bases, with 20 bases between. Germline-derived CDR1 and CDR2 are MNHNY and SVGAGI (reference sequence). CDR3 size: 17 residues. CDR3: CASSRRGGMALSYEQYF. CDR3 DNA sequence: TGTGCCAGCAGTCGACGAGGAGGTATGGCACTCTCCTACGAGCAGTACTTC.

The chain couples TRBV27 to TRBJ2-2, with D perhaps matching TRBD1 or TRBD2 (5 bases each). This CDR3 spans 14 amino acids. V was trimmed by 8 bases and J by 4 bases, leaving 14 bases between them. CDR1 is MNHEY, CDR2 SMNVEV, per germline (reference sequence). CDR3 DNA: TGTGCCAGCGGGGGTAGCGTAATCACCGGGGAGCTGTTTTTT. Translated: CASGGSVITGELFF.

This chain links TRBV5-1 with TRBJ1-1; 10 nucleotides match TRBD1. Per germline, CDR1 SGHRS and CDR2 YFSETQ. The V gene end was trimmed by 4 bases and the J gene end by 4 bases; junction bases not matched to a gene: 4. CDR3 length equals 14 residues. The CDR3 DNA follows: TGCGCCAGCAGCCAGGACAGGGGGGGCACTGAAGCTTTCTTT. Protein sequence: CASSQDRGGTEAFF.

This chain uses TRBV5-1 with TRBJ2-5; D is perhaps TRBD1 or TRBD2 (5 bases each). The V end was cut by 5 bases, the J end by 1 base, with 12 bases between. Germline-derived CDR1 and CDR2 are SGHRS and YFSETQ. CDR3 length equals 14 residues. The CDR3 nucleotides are TGCGCCAGCAGGAAAACGGGGACCCAAGAGACCCAGTACTTC. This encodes CASRKTGTQETQYF.

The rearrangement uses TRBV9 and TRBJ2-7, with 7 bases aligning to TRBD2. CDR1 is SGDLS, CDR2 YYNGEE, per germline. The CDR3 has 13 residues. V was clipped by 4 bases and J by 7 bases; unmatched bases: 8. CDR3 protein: CASSTGGEGEQYF. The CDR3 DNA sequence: TGTGCCAGCAGCACGGGGGGTGAGGGGGAGCAGTACTTC.

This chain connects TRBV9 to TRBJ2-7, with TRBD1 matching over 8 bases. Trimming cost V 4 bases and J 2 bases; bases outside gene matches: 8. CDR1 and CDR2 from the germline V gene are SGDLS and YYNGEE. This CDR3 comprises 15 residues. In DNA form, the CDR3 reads TGTGCCAGCAGCAGAGGACAGGGAGTTACCTACGAGCAGTACTTC. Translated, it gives CASSRGQGVTYEQYF.

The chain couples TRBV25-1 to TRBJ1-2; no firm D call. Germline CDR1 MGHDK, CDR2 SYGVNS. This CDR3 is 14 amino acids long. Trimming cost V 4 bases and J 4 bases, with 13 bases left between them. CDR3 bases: TGTGCCAGCAGTGGCCCCGGCGCTAGCTATGGCTACACCTTC. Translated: CASSGPGASYGYTF.

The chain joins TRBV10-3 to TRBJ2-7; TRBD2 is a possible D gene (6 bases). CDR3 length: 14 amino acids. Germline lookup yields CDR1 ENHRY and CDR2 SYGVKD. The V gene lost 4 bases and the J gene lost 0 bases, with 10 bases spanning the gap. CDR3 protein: CAISVEGSSYEQYF. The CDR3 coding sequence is TGTGCCATCAGTGTGGAGGGTAGCTCCTACGAGCAGTACTTC.

The CDR3 is CASSWGQGRLFF. The CDR3 DNA sequence: TGTGCCAGCAGCTGGGGACAGGGGAGACTGTTTTTT. The chain couples TRBV5-4 to TRBJ1-4; 10 positions agree with TRBD1. CDR3 length: 12 amino acids. Trimming cost V 3 bases and J 13 bases; bases outside gene matches: 3. Per germline, CDR1 SGHNT and CDR2 YYREEE (reference sequence).

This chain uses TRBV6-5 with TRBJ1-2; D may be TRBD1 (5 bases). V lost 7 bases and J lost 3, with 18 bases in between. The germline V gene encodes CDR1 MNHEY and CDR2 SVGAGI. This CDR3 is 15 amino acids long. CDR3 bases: TGTGCCAGCATTTTAAGACAGACCCGAGACTATGGCTACACCTTC. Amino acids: CASILRQTRDYGYTF.

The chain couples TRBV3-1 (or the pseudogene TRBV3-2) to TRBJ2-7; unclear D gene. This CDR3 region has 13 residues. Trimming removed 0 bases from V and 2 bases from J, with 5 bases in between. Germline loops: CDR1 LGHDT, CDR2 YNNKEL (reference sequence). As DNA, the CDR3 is TGTGCCAGCAGCCAAGAGGGGACCTACGAGCAGTACTTC. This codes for CASSQEGTYEQYF.

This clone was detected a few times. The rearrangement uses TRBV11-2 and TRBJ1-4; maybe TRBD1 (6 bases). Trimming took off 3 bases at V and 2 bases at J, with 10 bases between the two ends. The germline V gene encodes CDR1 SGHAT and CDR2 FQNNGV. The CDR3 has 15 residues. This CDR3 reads CASSLGGITNEKLFF. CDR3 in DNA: TGTGCCAGCAGCTTGGGGGGCATCACTAATGAAAAACTGTTTTTT.

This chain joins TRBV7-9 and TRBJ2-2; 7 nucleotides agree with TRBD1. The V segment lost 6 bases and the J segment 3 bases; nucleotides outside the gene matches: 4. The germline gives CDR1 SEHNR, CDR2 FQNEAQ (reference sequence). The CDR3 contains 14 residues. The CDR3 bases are TGTGCCAGCAGGCCGACAGGGCACACCGGGGAGCTGTTTTTT. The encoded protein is CASRPTGHTGELFF.

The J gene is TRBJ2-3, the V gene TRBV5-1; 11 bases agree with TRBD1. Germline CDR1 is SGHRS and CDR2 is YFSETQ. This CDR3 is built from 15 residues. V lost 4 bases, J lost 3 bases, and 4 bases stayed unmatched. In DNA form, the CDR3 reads TGCGCCAGCAGCCAAGGGACAGGGGGAACAGATACGCAGTATTTT. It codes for CASSQGTGGTDTQYF.

CDR3 DNA: TGTGCCAGCAGCCGACACGGAGGGGTGCAAGTCACTGAAGCTTTCTTT. It is translated as CASSRHGGVQVTEAFF. The V gene is TRBV3-1 (or the pseudogene TRBV3-2), the J gene TRBJ1-1; a possible D gene is TRBD1 (5 bases). This CDR3 spans 16 amino acids. Germline loops: CDR1 LGHDT, CDR2 YNNKEL (reference sequence). V lost 4 bases and J 4 bases, leaving 19 bases between the germline ends.

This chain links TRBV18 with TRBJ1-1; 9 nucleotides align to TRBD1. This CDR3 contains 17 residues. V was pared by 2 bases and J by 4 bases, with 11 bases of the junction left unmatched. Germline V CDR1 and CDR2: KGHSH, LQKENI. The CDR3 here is CASSPWTMGQGSTEAFF. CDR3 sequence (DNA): TGTGCCAGCTCACCATGGACGATGGGACAGGGAAGCACTGAAGCTTTCTTT.

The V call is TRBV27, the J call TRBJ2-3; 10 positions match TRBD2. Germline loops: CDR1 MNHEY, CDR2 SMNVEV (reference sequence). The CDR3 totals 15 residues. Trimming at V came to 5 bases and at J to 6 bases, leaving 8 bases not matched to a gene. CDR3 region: CASSLGLAVRDTQYF. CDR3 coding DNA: TGTGCCAGCAGTCTAGGACTAGCGGTCCGGGATACGCAGTATTTT.

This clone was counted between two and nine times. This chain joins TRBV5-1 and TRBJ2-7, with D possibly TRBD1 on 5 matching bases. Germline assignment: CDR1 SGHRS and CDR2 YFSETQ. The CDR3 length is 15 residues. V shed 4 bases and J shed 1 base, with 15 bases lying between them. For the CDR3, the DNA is TGCGCCAGCAGCGTGGCGGCAGGGTCTTCCTACGAGCAGTACTTC. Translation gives CASSVAAGSSYEQYF.

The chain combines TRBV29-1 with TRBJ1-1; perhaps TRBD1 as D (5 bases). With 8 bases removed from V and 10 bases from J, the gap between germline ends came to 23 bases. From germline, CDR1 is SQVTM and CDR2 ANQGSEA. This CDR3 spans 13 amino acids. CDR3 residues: CSTERLGGWIAFF. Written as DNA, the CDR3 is TGCAGCACCGAGAGGTTGGGGGGGTGGATAGCTTTCTTT. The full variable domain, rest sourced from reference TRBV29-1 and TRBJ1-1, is SAVISQKPSRDICQRGTSLTIQCQVDSQVTMMFWYRQQPGQSLTLIATANQGSEATYESGFVIDKFPISRPNLTFSTLTVSNMSPEDSSIYLCSTERLGGWIAFFGQGTRLTVV.